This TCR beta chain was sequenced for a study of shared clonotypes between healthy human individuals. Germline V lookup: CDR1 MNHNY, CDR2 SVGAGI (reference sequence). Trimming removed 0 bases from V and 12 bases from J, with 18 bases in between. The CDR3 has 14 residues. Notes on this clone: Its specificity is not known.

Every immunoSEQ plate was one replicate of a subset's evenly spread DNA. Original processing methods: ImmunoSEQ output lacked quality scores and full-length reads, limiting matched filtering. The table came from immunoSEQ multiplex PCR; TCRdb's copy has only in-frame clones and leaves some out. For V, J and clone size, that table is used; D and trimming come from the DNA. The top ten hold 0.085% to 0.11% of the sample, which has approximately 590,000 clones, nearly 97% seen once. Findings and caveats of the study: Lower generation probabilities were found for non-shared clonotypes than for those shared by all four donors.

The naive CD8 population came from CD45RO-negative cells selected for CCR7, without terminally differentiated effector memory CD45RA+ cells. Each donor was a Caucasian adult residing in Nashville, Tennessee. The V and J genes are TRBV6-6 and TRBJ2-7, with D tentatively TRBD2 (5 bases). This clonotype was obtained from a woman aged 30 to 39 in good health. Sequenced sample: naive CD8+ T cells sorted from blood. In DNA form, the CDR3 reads TGTGCCAGCAGTTACTCTGCCGAACTAGATGTCCGGTACTTC. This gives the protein CASSYSAELDVRYF.